Below are 8 T cell receptor beta chains sequenced from a single sample in a study of radiation and T cells in renal cell carcinoma. The sample's time point: baseline pretreatment blood. The treatment here: 15 Gy SBRT to primary tumor, nephrectomy 4 weeks later. Sequencing used immunoSEQ multiplex PCR; TCRdb keeps in-frame clones, though not all of them. Among about 49,000 clones listed, approximately 80% were seen once. The sample here was blood, taken from a patient whose treatment included radiotherapy and nephrectomy. All receptors derive from a woman between 65 and 79 years old with renal cell carcinoma.

The V gene is TRBV5-5, the J gene TRBJ2-2; the D is unclear. The germline CDR1 and CDR2 sequences are SGHKS and YYEKEE (reference sequence). CDR3 length equals 15 residues. The V end lost 2 bases, the J end lost 5 bases, and 13 bases lay between the germline ends. CDR3 protein: CASSFETLETGELFF. CDR3 nucleotide sequence: TGTGCCAGCAGCTTCGAAACGCTTGAAACCGGGGAGCTGTTTTTT.

The gene calls are TRBV5-4 and TRBJ2-1; 7 nucleotides align to TRBD2. There are 16 residues in the CDR3. V lost 3 bases and J lost 5; bases outside the gene matches: 11. CDR1 and CDR2 from the germline V gene are SGHNT and YYREEE (reference sequence). The CDR3 DNA reads TGTGCCAGCAGCTCCGAATGGGCGGGAGCTCACAATGAGCAGTTCTTC. Protein sequence: CASSSEWAGAHNEQFF.

The chain joins TRBV7-9 to TRBJ1-1; D remains unclear. The CDR3 has 15 amino acids. Between the trimmed V and J ends, which lost 4 bases and 1 base, there was a span of 13 bases. Looked up from germline, CDR1 is SEHNR and CDR2 is FQNEAQ (reference sequence). CDR3 sequence reads: CASSYLEAPNTEAFF. DNA for the CDR3: TGTGCCAGCAGCTATCTCGAGGCCCCGAACACTGAAGCTTTCTTT.

The genes are TRBV7-9 and TRBJ2-3; D ambiguous. Germline loops: CDR1 SEHNR, CDR2 FQNEAQ (reference sequence). Trimming stripped 5 bases from V and 4 bases from J, with 7 bases between. This CDR3 has 12 residues. The CDR3 bases are TGTGCCAGCAGCCCCCGGCCAGATACGCAGTATTTT. Amino acid sequence: CASSPRPDTQYF.

This clone came up once. V and J are TRBV5-4 and TRBJ2-1; TRBD2 matches at 8 bases. V lost 4 bases and J lost 4; bases outside the gene matches: 4. The CDR3 totals 14 residues. The germline V gene has CDR1 SGHNT and CDR2 YYREEE (reference sequence). The CDR3 protein is CASSALAGYNEQFF. In DNA form, the CDR3 reads TGTGCCAGCAGCGCCCTAGCGGGTTACAATGAGCAGTTCTTC.

The V and J genes are TRBV2 and TRBJ2-1; the D gene is possibly TRBD1 (6 bases). Germline CDR1 and CDR2: SNHLY and FYNNEI. Trimming stripped 6 bases from V and 6 bases from J, with 15 bases between. This CDR3 has 14 residues. DNA for the CDR3: TGTGCCAGCAGCACGACAGGAAGGGGCAATGAGCAGTTCTTC. Amino acids: CASSTTGRGNEQFF.

Only a few counts were recorded for this clone. The V gene is TRBV21-1, the J gene TRBJ2-1; no DNA check was done on the table's D call, TRBD2. TRBV21-1 represents a pseudogene. The CDR3 is made up of 16 amino acids. CDR3 protein: CASTSLGGESYNEQFF. The CDR3, as DNA: TGTGCCAGCACCTCTTTGGGGGGGGAGTCCTACAATGAGCAGTTCTTC.

The chain is built from TRBV11-3 and TRBJ2-5; D is unresolved. The DNA end is more similar to TRBJ2-7, so the J call may be wrong. Germline V gives CDR1 SGHNT, CDR2 YENEEA. This CDR3 is 14 amino acids long. CDR3 nucleotide sequence: TGTGCCAGCAGAGGGCACAGCACGAGGAACGAGCAGTACTTC. Its protein is CASRGHSTRNEQYF.